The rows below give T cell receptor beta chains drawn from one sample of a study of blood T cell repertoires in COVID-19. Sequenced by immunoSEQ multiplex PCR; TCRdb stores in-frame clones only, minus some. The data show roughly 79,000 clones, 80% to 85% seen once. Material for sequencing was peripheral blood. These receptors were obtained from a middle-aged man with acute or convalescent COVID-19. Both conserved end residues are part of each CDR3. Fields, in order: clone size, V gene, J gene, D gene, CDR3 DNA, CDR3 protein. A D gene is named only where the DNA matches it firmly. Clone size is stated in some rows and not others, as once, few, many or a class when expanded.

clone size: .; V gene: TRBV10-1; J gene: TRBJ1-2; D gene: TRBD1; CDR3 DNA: TGCGCCAGCAGTGAGTGTAGTGGGACAGAGATCTATGGCTACACCTTC; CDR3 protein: CASSECSGTEIYGYTF
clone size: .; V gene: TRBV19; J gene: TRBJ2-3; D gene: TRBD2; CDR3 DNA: TGTGCCAGTAGTATCGAGGGCGGGAGGCCAGATACGCAGTATTTT; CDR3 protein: CASSIEGGRPDTQYF
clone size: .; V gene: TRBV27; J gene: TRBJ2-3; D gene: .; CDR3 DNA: TGTGCCAGCAGTTACCCCGGTGAGGATACGCAGTATTTT; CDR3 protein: CASSYPGEDTQYF
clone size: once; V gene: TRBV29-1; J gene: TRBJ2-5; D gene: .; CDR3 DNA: TGCAGCGTTGCTAGGTCTCAAGAGACCCAGTACTTC; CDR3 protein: CSVARSQETQYF
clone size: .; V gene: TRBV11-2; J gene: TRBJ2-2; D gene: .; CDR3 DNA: TGTGCCAGCAGCCCGGTGCGGGACACCGGGGAGCTGTTTTTT; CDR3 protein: CASSPVRDTGELFF
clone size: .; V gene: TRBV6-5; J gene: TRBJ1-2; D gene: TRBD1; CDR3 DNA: TGTGCCAGCAGTAACATGGGGACAGGGAACTATGGCTACACCTTC; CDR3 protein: CASSNMGTGNYGYTF
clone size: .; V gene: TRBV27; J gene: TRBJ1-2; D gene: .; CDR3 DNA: TGTGCCAGCAGTTTATCGACGGTGGAGGGCTATGGCTACACCTTC; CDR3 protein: CASSLSTVEGYGYTF
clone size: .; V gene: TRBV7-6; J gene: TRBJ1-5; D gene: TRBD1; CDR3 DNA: TGTGCCAGCAGCCCGTGGGACAGGAAAGTTAGCAATCAGCCCCAGCATTTT; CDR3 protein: CASSPWDRKVSNQPQHF
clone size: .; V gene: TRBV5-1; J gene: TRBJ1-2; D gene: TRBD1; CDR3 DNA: TGCGCCAGCAGCTTCCAAGGACAGGGCGGGAATGGCTACACCTTC; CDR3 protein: CASSFQGQGGNGYTF
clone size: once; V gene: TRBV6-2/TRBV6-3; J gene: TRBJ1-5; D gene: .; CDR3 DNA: TGTGCCAGCAGTTACGTGGACACGACCAATCAGCCCCAGCATTTT; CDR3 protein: CASSYVDTTNQPQHF
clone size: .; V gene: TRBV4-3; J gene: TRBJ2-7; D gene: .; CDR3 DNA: TGCGCCAGCAGCCAAGATAGTCGATTCTACGAGCAGTACTTC; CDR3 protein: CASSQDSRFYEQYF
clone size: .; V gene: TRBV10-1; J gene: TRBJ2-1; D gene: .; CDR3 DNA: TGCGCCAGCAGTGGAGGGAGAGGGTACAATGAGCAGTTCTTC; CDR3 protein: CASSGGRGYNEQFF
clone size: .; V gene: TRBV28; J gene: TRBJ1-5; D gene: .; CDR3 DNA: TGTGCCAGCAGTTTACGAGGAGGGAGGAATCAGCCCCAGCATTTT; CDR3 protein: CASSLRGGRNQPQHF
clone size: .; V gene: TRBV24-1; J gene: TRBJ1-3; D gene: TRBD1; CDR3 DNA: TGTGCCACCAGTGATCGCAGGACTACAGGGGACAATTTATATTTT; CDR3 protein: CATSDRRTTGDNLYF
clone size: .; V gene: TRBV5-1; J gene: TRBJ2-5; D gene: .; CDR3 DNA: TGCGCCAGCAGCTTGGCTGTTGGCGTGGGCGAGACCCAGTACTTC; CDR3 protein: CASSLAVGVGETQYF
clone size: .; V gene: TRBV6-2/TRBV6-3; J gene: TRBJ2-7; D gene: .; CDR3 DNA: TGTGCCAGCAGTCAACAGGACAGCCGCCTTGGGGGCGAGCAGTACTTC; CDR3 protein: CASSQQDSRLGGEQYF
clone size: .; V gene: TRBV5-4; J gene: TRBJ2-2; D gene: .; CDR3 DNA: TGTGCCAGCAGCTTGGGGATGGGCGGGGAGAACACCGGGGAGCTGTTTTTT; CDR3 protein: CASSLGMGGENTGELFF
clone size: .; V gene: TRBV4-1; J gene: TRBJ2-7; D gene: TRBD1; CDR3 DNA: TGCGCCAGCAGCCAACAGGACAGGGGGTACGAGCAGTACTTC; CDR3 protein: CASSQQDRGYEQYF
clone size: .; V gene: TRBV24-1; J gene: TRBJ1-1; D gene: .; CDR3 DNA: TGTGCCACCAGTGATCCTAACAGGGCCGGAGGCACTGAAGCTTTCTTT; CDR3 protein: CATSDPNRAGGTEAFF
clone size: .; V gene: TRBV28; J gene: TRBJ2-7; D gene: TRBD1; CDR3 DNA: TGTGCCAGCAGACTATTGGGACAGGGCAGCTACGAGCAGTACTTC; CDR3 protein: CASRLLGQGSYEQYF
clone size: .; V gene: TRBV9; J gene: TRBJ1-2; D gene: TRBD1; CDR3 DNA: TGTGCCAGCAGCTACGGGGACAGGGCCTATGGCTACACCTTC; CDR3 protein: CASSYGDRAYGYTF
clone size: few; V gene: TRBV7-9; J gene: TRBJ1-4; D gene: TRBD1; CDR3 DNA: TGTGCCAGCAGCCAGCTCGGGACAGGGGGTGAAAAACTGTTTTTT; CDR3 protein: CASSQLGTGGEKLFF
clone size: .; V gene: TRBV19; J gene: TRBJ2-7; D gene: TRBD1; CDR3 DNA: TGTGCCAGTAGTATCTCAGGGGGTAACTCCTACGAGCAGTACTTC; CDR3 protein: CASSISGGNSYEQYF
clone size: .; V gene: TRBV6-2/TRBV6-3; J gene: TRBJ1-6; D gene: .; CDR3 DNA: TGTGCCAGCACCCCGTCAGGTTCACCCCTCCACTTT; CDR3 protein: CASTPSGSPLHF
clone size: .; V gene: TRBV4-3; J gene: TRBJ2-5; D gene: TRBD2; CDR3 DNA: TGCGCCAGCAGCCCCTCGGGAGGACTCACGGGAGAGACCCAGTACTTC; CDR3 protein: CASSPSGGLTGETQYF
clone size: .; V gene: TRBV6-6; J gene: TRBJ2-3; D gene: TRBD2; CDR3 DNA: TGTGCCACCTTCGCTAGCGGGGGAATCACAGATACGCAGTATTTT; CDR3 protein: CATFASGGITDTQYF
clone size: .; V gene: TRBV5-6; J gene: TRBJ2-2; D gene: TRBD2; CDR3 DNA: TGTGCCAGCAGCAAGATAAGCGGGGCGATCACCGGGGAGCTGTTTTTT; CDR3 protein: CASSKISGAITGELFF
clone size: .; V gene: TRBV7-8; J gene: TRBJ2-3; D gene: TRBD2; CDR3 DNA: TGTGCCAGCAGCTTAGGCGGGGGGGCGAGAGATACGCAGTATTTT; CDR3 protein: CASSLGGGARDTQYF
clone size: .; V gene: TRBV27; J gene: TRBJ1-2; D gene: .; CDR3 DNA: TGTGCCAGCAGTTCCCGCCCCGCCAGACTCTATGGCTACACCTTC; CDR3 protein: CASSSRPARLYGYTF
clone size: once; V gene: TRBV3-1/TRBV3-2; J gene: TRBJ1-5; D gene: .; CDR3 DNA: TGTGCCAGCAGCTCCCCGGGGAATCAGCCCCAGCATTTT; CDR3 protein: CASSSPGNQPQHF
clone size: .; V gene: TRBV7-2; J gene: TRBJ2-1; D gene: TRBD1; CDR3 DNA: TGTGCCAGCAGGCCTCCGGGACAGGGTCGGGATGAGCAGTTCTTC; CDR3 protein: CASRPPGQGRDEQFF
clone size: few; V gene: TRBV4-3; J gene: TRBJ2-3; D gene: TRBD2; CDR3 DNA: TGCGCCAGCAGCCAAGGGGTCAGTTGGGAGGGCCGCACAGATACGCAGTATTTT; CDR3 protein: CASSQGVSWEGRTDTQYF
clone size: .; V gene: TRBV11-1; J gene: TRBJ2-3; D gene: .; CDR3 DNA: TGTGCCAGCAGCTTAGTTCAGAGGGCAGATACGCAGTATTTT; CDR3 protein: CASSLVQRADTQYF
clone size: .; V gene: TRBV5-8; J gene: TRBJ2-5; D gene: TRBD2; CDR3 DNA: TGTGCCAGCAGCTTGGGACTAGCGGACCAAGAGACCCAGTACTTC; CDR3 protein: CASSLGLADQETQYF
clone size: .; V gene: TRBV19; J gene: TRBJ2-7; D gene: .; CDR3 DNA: TGTGCCAGTAGTATTGACCACAGAAGCAGTCGGTACGAGCAGTACTTC; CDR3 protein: CASSIDHRSSRYEQYF
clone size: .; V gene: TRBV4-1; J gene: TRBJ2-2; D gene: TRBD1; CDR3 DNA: TGCGCCAGCAGCCGGACAGGGACTAACACCGGGGAGCTGTTTTTT; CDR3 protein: CASSRTGTNTGELFF
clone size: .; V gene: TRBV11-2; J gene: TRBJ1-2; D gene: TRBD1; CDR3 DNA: TGTGCCAGCAGCCGAGAAACAGGGGGCGCCTATGGCTACACCTTC; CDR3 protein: CASSRETGGAYGYTF
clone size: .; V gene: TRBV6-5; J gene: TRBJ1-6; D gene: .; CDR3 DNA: TGTGCCAGCAGTTACCTGAATTCACCCCTCCACTTT; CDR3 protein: CASSYLNSPLHF
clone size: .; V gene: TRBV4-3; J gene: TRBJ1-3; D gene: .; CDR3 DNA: TGCGCCAGCAGCCAAGTATCTGGAAACACCATATATTTT; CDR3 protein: CASSQVSGNTIYF
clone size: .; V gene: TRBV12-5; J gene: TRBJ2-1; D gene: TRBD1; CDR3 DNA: TGTGCTAGTGGCCAGGACAGGGGGTGGTACAATGAGCAGTTCTTC; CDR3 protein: CASGQDRGWYNEQFF
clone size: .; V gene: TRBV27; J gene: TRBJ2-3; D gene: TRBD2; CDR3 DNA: TGTGCCAGCAGTTTCCGGGGGGGCCAAATCTCCACAGATACGCAGTATTTT; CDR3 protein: CASSFRGGQISTDTQYF
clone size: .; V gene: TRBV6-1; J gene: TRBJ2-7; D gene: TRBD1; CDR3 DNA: TGTGCCAGCAGTGAAGCAGAGGGGGCTGCGTACGAGCAGTACTTC; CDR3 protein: CASSEAEGAAYEQYF
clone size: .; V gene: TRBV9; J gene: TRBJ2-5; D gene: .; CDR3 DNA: TGTGCCAGCAGCGGGCAGGGCCAAGAGACCCAGTACTTC; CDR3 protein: CASSGQGQETQYF
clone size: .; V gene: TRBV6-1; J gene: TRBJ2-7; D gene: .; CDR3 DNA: TGTGCCAGCAGTGAGGGTATAGCCGGTTACGAGCAGTACTTC; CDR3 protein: CASSEGIAGYEQYF
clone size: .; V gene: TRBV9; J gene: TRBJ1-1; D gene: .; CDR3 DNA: TGTGCCAGCAGCGTCTCTGGGGAGGTGTACACTGAAGCTTTCTTT; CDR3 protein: CASSVSGEVYTEAFF
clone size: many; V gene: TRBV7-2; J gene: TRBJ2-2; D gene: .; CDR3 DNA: TGTGCCAGCAGCCCTTTAGAGGGCGGCACCGGGGAGCTGTTTTTT; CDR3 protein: CASSPLEGGTGELFF
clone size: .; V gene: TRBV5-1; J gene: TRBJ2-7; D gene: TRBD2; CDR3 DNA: TGCGCCAGCAGCCAGGGACTAGCGGGGCACTACGAGCAGTACTTC; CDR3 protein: CASSQGLAGHYEQYF
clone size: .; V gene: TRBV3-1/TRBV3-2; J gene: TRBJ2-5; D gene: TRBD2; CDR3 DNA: TGTGCCAGCAGCCAAATTCCCGCGGGAGGATTTCAAGAGACCCAGTACTTC; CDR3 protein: CASSQIPAGGFQETQYF
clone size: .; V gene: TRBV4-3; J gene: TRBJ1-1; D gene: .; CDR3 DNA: TGCGCCAGCAGCGAGGATAACTACCGAGCGAACACTGAAGCTTTCTTT; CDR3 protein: CASSEDNYRANTEAFF
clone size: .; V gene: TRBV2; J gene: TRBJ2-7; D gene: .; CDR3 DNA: TGTGCCAGCAGTCCTACAGGGCCTTCCTACGAGCAGTACTTC; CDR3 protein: CASSPTGPSYEQYF
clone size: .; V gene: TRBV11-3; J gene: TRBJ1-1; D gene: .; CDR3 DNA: TGTGCCAGCAGCTTAGATAGTTGGCAGGGGAACACTGAAGCTTTCTTT; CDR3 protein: CASSLDSWQGNTEAFF
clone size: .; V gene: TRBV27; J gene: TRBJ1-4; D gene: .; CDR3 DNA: TGTGCCAGCAGGTCGCGGGGTGAAAAACTGTTTTTT; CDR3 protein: CASRSRGEKLFF
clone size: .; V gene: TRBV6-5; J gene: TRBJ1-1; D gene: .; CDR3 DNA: TGTGCCAGCACCCTGGTGGGGGGAACTGAAGCTTTCTTT; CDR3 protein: CASTLVGGTEAFF
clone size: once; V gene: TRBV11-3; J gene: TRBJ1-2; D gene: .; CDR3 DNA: TGTGCCAGCAGCTTAGAGGGGCTCGGTGGCTACACCTTC; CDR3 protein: CASSLEGLGGYTF